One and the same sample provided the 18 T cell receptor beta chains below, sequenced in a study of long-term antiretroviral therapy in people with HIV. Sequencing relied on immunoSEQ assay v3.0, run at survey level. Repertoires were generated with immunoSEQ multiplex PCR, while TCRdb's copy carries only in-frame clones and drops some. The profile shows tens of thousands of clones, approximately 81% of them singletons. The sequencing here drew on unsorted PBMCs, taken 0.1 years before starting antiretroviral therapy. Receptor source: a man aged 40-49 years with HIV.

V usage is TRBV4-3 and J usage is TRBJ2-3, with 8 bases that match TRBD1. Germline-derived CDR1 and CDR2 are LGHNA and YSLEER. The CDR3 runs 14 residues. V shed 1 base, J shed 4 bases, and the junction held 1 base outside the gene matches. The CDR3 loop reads CASSQGTGPDTQYF. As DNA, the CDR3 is TGCGCCAGCAGCCAAGGGACAGGGCCAGATACGCAGTATTTT.

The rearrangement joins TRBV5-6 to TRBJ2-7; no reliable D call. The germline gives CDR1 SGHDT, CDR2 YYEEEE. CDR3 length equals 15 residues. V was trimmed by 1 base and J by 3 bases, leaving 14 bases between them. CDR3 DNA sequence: TGTGCCAGCAGCTTGTGGCAGATTTATTACTACGAGCAGTACTTC. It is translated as CASSLWQIYYYEQYF. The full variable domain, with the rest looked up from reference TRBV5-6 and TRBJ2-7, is DAGVTQSPTHLIKTRGQQVTLRCSPKSGHDTVSWYQQALGQGPQFIFQYYEEEERQRGNFPDRFSGHQFPNYSSELNVNALLLGDSALYLCASSLWQIYYYEQYFGPGTRLTVT.

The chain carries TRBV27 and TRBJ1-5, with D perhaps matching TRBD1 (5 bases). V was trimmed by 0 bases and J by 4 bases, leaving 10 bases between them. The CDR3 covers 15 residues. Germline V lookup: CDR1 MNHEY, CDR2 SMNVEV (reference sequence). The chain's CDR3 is CASSLSQGANQPQHF. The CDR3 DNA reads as TGTGCCAGCAGTTTATCCCAGGGAGCGAATCAGCCCCAGCATTTT.

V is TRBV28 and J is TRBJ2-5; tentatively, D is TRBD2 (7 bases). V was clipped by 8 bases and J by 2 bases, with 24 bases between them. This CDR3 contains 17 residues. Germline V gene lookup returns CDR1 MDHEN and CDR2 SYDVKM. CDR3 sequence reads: CASASPKGGNDQETQYF. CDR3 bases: TGTGCCAGCGCATCCCCTAAGGGGGGGAACGATCAAGAGACCCAGTACTTC.

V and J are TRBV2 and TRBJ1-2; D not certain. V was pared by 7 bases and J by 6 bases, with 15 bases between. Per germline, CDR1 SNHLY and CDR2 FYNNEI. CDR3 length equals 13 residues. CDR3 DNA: TGTGCCAGCACCGAGCGGGGAGGCGATGGCTACACCTTC. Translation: CASTERGGDGYTF.

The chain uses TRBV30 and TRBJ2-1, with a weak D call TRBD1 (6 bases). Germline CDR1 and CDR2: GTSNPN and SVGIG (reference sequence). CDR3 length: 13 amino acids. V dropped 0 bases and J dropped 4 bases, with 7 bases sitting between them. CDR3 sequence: CAWSVDRYNEQFF. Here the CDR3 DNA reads TGTGCCTGGAGTGTGGACAGATACAATGAGCAGTTCTTC.

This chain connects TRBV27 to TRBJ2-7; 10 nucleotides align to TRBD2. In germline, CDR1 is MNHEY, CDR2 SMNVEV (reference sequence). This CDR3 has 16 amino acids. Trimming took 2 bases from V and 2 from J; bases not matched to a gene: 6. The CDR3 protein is CASSLSLAGVAYEQYF. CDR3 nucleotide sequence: TGTGCCAGCAGTTTAAGCCTAGCGGGAGTGGCCTACGAGCAGTACTTC.

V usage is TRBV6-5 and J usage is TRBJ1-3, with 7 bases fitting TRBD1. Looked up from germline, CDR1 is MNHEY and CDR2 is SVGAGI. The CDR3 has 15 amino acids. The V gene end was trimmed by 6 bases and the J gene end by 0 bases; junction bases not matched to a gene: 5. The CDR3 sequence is CASSHGTDSGNTIYF. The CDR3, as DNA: TGTGCCAGCAGCCATGGGACAGACTCTGGAAACACCATATATTTT.

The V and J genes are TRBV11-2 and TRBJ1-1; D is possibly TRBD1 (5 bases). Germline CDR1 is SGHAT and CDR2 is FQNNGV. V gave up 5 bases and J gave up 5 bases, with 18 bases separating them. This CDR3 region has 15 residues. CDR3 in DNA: TGTGCCAGCAGCCCCAACCCCAGGGTCGAGACTGAAGCTTTCTTT. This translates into CASSPNPRVETEAFF.

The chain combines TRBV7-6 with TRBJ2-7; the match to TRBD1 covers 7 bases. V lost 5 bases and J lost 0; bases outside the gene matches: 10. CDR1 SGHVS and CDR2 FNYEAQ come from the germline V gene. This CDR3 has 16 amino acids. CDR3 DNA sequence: TGTGCCAGCAGCCCTAGAGGGGGCACCCTCTCCTACGAGCAGTACTTC. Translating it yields CASSPRGGTLSYEQYF.

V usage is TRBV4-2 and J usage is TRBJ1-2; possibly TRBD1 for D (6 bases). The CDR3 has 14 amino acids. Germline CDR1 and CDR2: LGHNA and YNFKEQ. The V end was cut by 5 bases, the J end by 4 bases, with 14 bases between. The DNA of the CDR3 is TGTGCCAGCAGCGAACAGGGCCGCCTCTATGGCTACACCTTC. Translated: CASSEQGRLYGYTF.

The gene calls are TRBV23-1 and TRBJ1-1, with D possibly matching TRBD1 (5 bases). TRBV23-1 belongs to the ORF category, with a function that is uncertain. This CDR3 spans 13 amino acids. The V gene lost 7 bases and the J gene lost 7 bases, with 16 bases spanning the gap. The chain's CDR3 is CASNTGLGDEAFF. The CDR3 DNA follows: TGCGCCAGCAATACAGGTCTGGGAGATGAAGCTTTCTTT.

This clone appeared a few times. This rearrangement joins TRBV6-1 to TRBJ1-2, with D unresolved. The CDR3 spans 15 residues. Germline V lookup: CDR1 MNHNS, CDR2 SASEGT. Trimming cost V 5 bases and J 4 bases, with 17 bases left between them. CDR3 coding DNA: TGTGCCAGCAGTATGAGAATCGACGTCCTCTATGGCTACACCTTC. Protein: CASSMRIDVLYGYTF.

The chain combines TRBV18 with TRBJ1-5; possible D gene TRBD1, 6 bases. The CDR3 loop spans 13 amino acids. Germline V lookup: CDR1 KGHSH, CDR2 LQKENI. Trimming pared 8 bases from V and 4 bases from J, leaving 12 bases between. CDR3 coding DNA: TGTGCCAGCCGGGGACAATTGAATCAGCCCCAGCATTTT. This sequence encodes CASRGQLNQPQHF. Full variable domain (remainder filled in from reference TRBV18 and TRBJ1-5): NAGVMQNPRHLVRRRGQEARLRCSPMKGHSHVYWYRQLPEEGLKFMVYLQKENIIDESGMPKERFSAEFPKEGPSILRIQQVVRGDSAAYFCASRGQLNQPQHFGDGTRLSIL.

CDR3 amino acids: CASSYSSGSLHEQYF. The CDR3 DNA is TGTGCCAGCAGTTACTCGTCGGGTAGCCTGCACGAGCAGTACTTC. This rearrangement joins TRBV6-5 to TRBJ2-7; no clear D. Germline-derived CDR1 and CDR2 are MNHEY and SVGAGI. The CDR3 extends over 15 amino acids. V lost 0 bases and J lost 5, with 14 bases in between.

CDR3 bases: TGCAGTATGAAGAAGTCCTACGAGCAGTACTTC. Translated: CSMKKSYEQYF. The chain links TRBV20-1 to TRBJ2-7; D uncertain. Germline CDR1 and CDR2: DFQATT and SNEGSKA (reference sequence). Between the trimmed V and J ends, which lost 8 bases and 1 base, there was a span of 9 bases. CDR3 length: 11 amino acids.

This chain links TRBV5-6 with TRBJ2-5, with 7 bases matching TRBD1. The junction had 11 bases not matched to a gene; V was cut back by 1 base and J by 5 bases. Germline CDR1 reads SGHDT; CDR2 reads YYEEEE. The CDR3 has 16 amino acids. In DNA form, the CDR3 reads TGTGCCAGCAGCTTGACAGCTTACCTACAGGGGGAGACCCAGTACTTC. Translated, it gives CASSLTAYLQGETQYF.

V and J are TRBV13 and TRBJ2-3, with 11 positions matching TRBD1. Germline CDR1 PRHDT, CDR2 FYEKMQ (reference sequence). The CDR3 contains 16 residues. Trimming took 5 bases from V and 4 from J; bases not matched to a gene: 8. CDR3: CASSPDRGLVADTQYF. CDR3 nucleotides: TGTGCCAGCAGCCCGGACAGGGGGCTGGTGGCAGATACGCAGTATTTT.